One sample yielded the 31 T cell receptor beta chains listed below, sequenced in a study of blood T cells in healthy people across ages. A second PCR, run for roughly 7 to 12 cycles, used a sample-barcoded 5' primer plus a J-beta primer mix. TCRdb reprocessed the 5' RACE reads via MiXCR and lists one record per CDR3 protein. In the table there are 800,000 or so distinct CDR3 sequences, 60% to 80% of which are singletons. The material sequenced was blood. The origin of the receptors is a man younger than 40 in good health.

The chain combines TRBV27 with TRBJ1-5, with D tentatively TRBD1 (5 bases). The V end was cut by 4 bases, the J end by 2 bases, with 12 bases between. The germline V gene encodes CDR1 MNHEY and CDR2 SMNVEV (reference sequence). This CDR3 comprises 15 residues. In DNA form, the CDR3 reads TGTGCCAGCAGTTCAGGACACGGAGGCAATCAGCCCCAGCATTTT. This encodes CASSSGHGGNQPQHF.

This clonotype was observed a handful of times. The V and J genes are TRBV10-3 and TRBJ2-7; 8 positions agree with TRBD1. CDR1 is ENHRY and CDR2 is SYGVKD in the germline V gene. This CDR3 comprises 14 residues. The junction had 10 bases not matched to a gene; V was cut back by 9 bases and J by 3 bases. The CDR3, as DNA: TGTGCCATAACGAGAGACAGGGGTAACTACGAGCAGTACTTC. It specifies CAITRDRGNYEQYF.

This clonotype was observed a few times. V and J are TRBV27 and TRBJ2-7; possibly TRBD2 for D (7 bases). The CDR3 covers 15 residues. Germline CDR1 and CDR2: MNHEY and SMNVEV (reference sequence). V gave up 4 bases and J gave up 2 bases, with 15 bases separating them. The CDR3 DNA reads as TGTGCCAGCAGTTCCTACTCCGGGGGGCCCTACGAGCAGTACTTC. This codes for CASSSYSGGPYEQYF.

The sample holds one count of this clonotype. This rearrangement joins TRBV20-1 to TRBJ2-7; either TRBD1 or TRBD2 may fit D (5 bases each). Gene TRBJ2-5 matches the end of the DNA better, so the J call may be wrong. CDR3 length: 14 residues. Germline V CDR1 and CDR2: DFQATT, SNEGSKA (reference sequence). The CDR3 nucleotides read TGCAGTGCTGCGATTCCGGGACGGCAAGAGACCCAGTACTTC. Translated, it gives CSAAIPGRQETQYF.

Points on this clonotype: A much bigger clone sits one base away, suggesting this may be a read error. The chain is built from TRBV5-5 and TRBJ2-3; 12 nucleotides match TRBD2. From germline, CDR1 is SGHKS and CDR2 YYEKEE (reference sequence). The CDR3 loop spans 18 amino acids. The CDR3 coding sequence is TGTGCCAGCAGCTTGGGACTAGCGGGGGTAGGTGGTACAGATACGCGGTATTTT. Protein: CASSLGLAGVGGTDTRYF.

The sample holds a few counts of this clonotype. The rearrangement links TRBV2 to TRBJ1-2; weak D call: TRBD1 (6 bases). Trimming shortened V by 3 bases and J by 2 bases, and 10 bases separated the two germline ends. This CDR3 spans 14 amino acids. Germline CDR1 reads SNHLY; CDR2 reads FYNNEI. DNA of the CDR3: TGTGCCAGCAGTGATGACAGGATCAACTATGGCTACACCTTC. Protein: CASSDDRINYGYTF.

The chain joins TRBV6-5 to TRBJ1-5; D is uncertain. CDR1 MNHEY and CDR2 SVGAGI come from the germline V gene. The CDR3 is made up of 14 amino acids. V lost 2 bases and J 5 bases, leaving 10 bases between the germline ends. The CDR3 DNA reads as TGTGCCAGCAGTTACCGCCCCCGAGATCAGCCCCAGCATTTT. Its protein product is CASSYRPRDQPQHF.

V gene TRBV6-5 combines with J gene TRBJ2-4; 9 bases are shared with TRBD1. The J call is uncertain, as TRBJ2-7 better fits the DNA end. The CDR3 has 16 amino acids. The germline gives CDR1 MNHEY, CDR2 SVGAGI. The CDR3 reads CASSYSGTGKSYEQYF. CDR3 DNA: TGTGCCAGCAGTTACTCGGGGACAGGGAAGTCCTACGAGCAGTACTTC.

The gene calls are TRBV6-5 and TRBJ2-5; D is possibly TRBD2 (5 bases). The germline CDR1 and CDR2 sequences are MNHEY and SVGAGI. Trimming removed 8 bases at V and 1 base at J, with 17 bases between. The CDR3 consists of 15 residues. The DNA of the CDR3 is TGTGCCAGCGGCAGGTGGAGGACGGGCCAAGAGACCCAGTACTTC. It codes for CASGRWRTGQETQYF.

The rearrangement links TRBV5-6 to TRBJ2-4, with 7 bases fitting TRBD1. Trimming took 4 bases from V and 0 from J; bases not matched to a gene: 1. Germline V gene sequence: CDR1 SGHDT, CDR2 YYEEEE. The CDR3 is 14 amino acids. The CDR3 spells CASSRTGAKNIQYF. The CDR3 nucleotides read TGTGCCAGCAGCCGGACAGGAGCCAAAAACATTCAGTACTTC.

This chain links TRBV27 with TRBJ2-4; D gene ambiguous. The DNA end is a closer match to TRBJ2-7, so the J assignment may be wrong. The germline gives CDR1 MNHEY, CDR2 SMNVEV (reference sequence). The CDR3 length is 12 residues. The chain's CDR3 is CASRGNPYEQYF. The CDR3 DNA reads TGTGCCAGCAGGGGGAACCCCTACGAGCAGTACTTC.

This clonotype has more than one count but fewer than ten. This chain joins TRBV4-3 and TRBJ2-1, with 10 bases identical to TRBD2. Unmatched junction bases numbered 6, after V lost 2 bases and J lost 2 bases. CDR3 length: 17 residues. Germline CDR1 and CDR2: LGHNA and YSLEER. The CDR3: CASSQRLAGGPYNEQFF. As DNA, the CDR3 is TGCGCCAGCAGCCAAAGACTAGCGGGTGGGCCCTACAATGAGCAGTTCTTC.

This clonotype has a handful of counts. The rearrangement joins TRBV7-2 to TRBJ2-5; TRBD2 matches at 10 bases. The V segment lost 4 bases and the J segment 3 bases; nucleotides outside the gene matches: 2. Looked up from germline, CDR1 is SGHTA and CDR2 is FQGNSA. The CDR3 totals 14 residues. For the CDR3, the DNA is TGTGCCAGCAGCTCCGGACTAGCGGAAGAGACCCAGTACTTC. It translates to CASSSGLAEETQYF.

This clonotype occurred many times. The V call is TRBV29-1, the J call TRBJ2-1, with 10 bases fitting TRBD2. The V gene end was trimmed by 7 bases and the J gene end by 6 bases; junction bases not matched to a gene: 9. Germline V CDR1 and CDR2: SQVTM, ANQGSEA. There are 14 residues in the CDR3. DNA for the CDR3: TGCAGCGGCTCACAGACTAGCGGGTTCAATGAGCAGTTCTTC. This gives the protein CSGSQTSGFNEQFF.

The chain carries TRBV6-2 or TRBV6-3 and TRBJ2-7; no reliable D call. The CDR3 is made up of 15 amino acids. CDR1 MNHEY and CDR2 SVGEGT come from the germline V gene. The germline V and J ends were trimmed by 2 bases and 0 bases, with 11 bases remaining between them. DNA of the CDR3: TGTGCCAGCAGTTACGAGCCCAAGAGCTCCTACGAGCAGTACTTC. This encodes CASSYEPKSSYEQYF.

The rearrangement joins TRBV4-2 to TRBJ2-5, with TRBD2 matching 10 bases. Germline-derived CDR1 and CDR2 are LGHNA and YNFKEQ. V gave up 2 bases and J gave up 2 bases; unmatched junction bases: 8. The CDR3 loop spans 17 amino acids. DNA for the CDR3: TGTGCCAGCAGCCAAAACCCCCAAGCGGGGGGGCAAGAGACCCAGTACTTC. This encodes CASSQNPQAGGQETQYF.

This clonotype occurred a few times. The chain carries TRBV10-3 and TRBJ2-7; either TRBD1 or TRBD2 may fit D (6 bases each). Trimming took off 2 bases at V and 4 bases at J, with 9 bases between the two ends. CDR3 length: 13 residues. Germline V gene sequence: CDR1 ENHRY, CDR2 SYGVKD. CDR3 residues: CAISERGPYEQYF. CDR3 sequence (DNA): TGTGCCATCAGTGAGCGGGGGCCATACGAGCAGTACTTC.

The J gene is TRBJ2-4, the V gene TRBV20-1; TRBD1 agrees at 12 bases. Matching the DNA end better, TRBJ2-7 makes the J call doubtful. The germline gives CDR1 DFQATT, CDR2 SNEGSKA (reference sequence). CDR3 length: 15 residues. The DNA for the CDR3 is TGCAGTGCTACATCCTGGGACAGGGGGCGTTACGAGCAGTACTTC. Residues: CSATSWDRGRYEQYF.

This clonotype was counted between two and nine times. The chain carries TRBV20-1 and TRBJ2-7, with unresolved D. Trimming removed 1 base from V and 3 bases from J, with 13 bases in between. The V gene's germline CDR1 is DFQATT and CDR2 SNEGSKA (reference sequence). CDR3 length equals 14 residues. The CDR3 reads CSARAGGSRYEQYF. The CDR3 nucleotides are TGCAGTGCTAGAGCGGGTGGCAGCCGCTACGAGCAGTACTTC.

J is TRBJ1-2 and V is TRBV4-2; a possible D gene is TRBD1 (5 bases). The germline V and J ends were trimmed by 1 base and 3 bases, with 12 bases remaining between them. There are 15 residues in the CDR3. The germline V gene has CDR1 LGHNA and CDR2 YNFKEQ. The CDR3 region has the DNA TGTGCCAGCAGCCAAGCGCAGGGCCGGGACTATGGCTACACCTTC. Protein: CASSQAQGRDYGYTF.

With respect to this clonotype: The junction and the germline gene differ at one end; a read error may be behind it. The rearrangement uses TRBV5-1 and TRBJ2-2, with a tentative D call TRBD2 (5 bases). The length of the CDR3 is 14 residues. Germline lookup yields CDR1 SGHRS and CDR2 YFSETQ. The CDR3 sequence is CASRLEVRSGELFF. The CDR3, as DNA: TGCGCCAGCAGATTGGAGGTTCGGTCCGGGGAGCTGTTTTTT.

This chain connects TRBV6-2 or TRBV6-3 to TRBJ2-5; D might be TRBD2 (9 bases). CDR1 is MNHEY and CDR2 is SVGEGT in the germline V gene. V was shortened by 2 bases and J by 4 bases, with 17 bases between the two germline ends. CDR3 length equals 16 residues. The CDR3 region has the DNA TGTGCCAGCAGTTACGGGACAGGCGGGGGGGTAGAGACCCAGTACTTC. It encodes CASSYGTGGGVETQYF.

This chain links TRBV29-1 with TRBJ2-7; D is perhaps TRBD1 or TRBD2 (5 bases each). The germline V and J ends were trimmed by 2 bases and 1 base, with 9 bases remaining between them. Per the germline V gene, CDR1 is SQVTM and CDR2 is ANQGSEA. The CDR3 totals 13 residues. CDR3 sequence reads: CSVERGASYEQYF. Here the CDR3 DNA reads TGCAGCGTTGAAAGGGGAGCTTCCTACGAGCAGTACTTC.

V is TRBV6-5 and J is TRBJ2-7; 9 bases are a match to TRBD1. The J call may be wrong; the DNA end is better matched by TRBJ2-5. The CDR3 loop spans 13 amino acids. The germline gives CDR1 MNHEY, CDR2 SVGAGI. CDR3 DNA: TGTGCCAGCAAAAGGGACAGGGCACAGACCCAGTACTTC. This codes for CASKRDRAQTQYF.

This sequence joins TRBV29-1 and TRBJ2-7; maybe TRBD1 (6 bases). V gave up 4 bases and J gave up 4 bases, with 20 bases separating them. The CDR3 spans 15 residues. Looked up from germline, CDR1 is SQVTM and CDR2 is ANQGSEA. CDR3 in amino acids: CSVGGLAQPGYEQYF. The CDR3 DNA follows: TGCAGCGTTGGGGGGCTAGCTCAGCCGGGATACGAGCAGTACTTC.

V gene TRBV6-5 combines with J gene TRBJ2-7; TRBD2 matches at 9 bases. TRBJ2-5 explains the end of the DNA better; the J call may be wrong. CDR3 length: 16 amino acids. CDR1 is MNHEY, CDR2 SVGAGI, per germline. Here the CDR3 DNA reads TGTGCCAGCAGTTACTGGACTAGCGCGGACCCCGAGACCCAGTACTTC. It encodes CASSYWTSADPETQYF.

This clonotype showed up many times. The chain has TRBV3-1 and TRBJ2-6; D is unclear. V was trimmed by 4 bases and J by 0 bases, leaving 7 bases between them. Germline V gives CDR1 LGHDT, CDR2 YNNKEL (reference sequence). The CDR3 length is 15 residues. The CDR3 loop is CASSPTDSGANVLTF. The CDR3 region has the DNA TGTGCCAGCAGCCCGACGGACTCTGGGGCCAACGTCCTGACTTTC.

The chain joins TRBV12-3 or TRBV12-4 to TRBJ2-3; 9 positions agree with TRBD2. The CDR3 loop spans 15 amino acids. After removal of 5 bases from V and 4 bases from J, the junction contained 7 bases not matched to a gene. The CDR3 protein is CASSRIAGAADTQYF. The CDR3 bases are TGTGCCAGCAGTCGGATAGCGGGGGCTGCAGATACGCAGTATTTT.

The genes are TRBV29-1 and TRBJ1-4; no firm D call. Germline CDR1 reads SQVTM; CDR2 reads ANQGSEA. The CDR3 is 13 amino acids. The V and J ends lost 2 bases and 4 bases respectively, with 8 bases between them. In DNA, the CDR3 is TGCAGCGTTGAACCCCTAATTAATGAAAAACTGTTTTTT. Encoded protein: CSVEPLINEKLFF.

In nucleotides, the CDR3 is TGCGCCAGCAGCCAGACTAGCGGGCGGTCCTACGAGCAGTACTTC. Translating it yields CASSQTSGRSYEQYF. The chain employs TRBV4-3 and TRBJ2-7; 10 bases agree with TRBD2. With 3 bases clipped from V and 1 base from J, the junction kept 3 bases outside the gene matches. Germline V gives CDR1 LGHNA, CDR2 YSLEER. The CDR3 has 15 residues.

CDR3 nucleotide sequence: TGTGCCAGCAGCGAGCGGGGGAGCACAGATACGCAGTATTTT. The encoded protein is CASSERGSTDTQYF. The gene calls are TRBV7-9 and TRBJ2-3; 8 bases are a match to TRBD2. V dropped 5 bases and J dropped 0; count of bases not matched to a gene: 1. Germline-derived CDR1 and CDR2 are SEHNR and FQNEAQ (reference sequence). CDR3 length: 14 residues.